The rows below give T cell receptor beta chains drawn from one sample of a study of T-cell reconstitution after alpha-beta-depleted transplantation in children. MiXCR, applied by TCRdb to the PCR reads, yields one record per CDR3 protein. The repertoire consists of approximately 400,000 distinct CDR3 sequences, with about a tenth occurring once and the leading ten covering roughly 5.5%. Here the sequenced sample was PBMCs from the stem cell graft donor, taken from the stem cell graft. These receptors originate from a human donor who donated a stem cell graft to a child with acute myeloid leukemia. Each CDR3 is given with its conserved first and last residue. The D gene is left open where the match is weak. The size field is filled for only some rows; it gives once, few, many or a size class.

d_call j_call clone_size v_call cdr3_aa cdr3_nt
NA TRBJ2-1 many TRBV9 CASSVEGLPTNEQFF TGTGCCAGCAGCGTAGAAGGACTCCCAACCAATGAGCAGTTCTTC
TRBD1 TRBJ1-2 many TRBV5-1 CASNEGGTGPYGYTF TGCGCCAGCAACGAAGGGGGGACAGGGCCCTATGGCTACACCTTC
NA TRBJ2-5 few TRBV5-1 CASGLAAQETQYF TGCGCCAGCGGATTGGCAGCCCAAGAGACCCAGTACTTC
NA TRBJ2-3 many TRBV20-1 CSASPGVMTDTQYF TGCAGTGCTAGCCCGGGGGTGATGACAGATACGCAGTATTTT
NA TRBJ2-1 NA TRBV6-2/TRBV6-3 CASSYGANSYNEQFF TGTGCCAGCAGTTACGGGGCGAACTCCTACAATGAGCAGTTCTTC
TRBD1 TRBJ1-2 NA TRBV6-1 CASVNRDRAVYGYTF TGTGCCAGTGTGAACCGGGACAGGGCCGTCTATGGCTACACCTTC
NA TRBJ2-5 few TRBV12-3/TRBV12-4 CASRPGTVGGTQYF TGTGCCAGCAGGCCCGGGACAGTCGGGGGAACCCAGTACTTC
NA TRBJ2-6 NA TRBV5-4 CASSSPTSRSGANVLTF TGTGCCAGCAGCTCGCCTACATCGCGCTCTGGGGCCAACGTCCTGACTTTC
NA TRBJ2-7 NA TRBV3-1 CASSSQGGNYEQYF TGTGCCAGCAGCTCCCAAGGCGGGAATTACGAGCAGTACTTC
NA TRBJ2-2 NA TRBV18 CASSPRTENTGELFF TGTGCCAGCTCACCACGTACGGAGAACACCGGGGAGCTGTTTTTT
TRBD2 TRBJ2-5 many TRBV5-1 CASSLRTSMETQYF TGCGCCAGCAGCTTACGGACTAGTATGGAGACCCAGTACTTC
NA TRBJ2-1 few TRBV5-1 CASSFWTRSYNEQFF TGCGCCAGCAGCTTTTGGACCCGCTCCTACAATGAGCAGTTCTTC
TRBD1 TRBJ1-4 few TRBV7-8 CASSSQGTLREKLFF TGTGCCAGCAGTTCACAGGGGACTCTCAGGGAAAAACTGTTTTTT
NA TRBJ2-3 NA TRBV20-1 CSAIPGLGGNTDTQYF TGCAGTGCGATCCCAGGACTAGGGGGGAACACAGATACGCAGTATTTT
TRBD1 TRBJ2-7 many TRBV7-2 CASSLADRGGEQYF TGTGCCAGCAGCTTGGCGGACAGGGGGGGAGAGCAGTACTTC
NA TRBJ2-1 few TRBV29-1 CSVVSNNEQFF TGCAGCGTTGTCTCCAACAATGAGCAGTTCTTC
NA TRBJ2-1 NA TRBV3-1 CACSLKHSSYNEQFF TGTGCCTGCTCCCTCAAGCATAGCTCCTACAATGAGCAGTTCTTC
NA TRBJ1-5 NA TRBV3-1 CASSQDTGDQPQHF TGTGCCAGCAGCCAAGATACGGGGGATCAGCCCCAGCATTTT
NA TRBJ1-4 NA TRBV20-1 CSAPDGNEKLFF TGCAGTGCCCCCGACGGGAATGAAAAACTGTTTTTT
NA TRBJ2-2 few TRBV2 CARTATVNTGELFF TGTGCCAGGACCGCGACTGTTAACACCGGGGAGCTGTTTTTT
NA TRBJ2-6 NA TRBV4-1 CASSRQHPSGANVLTF TGCGCCAGCAGCCGCCAACATCCCTCTGGGGCCAACGTCCTGACTTTC
TRBD2 TRBJ2-1 few TRBV7-2 CASSSSGATYNEQFF TGTGCCAGCAGCTCCAGCGGGGCAACCTACAATGAGCAGTTCTTC
TRBD2 TRBJ2-1 NA TRBV4-1 CASSLGLAGEGRDEQFF TGCGCCAGCAGCCTGGGACTAGCGGGAGAGGGTCGAGATGAGCAGTTCTTC
TRBD1 TRBJ1-2 many TRBV29-1 CSVSSVEGARGYTF TGCAGCGTTTCCTCGGTGGAGGGGGCGAGAGGCTACACCTTC
TRBD2 TRBJ2-7 NA TRBV20-1 CCARGLAGGANEQYF TGCTGTGCTAGGGGACTAGCGGGAGGGGCAAACGAGCAGTACTTC
NA TRBJ2-7 NA TRBV7-9 CASAGTYEQYF TGTGCCTCCGCAGGGACCTACGAGCAGTACTTC
TRBD1 TRBJ2-3 few TRBV20-1 CSARDRVPPQYF TGCAGTGCCAGGGACAGGGTACCGCCGCAGTATTTT
NA TRBJ2-5 NA TRBV12-3/TRBV12-4 CASSLAQDVETQYF TGTGCCAGCAGTTTGGCCCAGGATGTTGAGACCCAGTACTTC
TRBD2 TRBJ2-5 few TRBV20-1 CSAFAGTSEGTQYF TGCAGTGCGTTCGCCGGGACTAGCGAGGGGACCCAGTACTTC
NA TRBJ2-5 many TRBV6-5 CASSYLGREETQYF TGTGCCAGCAGTTACTTAGGCAGGGAAGAGACCCAGTACTTC
NA TRBJ2-4 NA TRBV11-2 CASSLDYRVHVIQYF TGTGCCAGCAGCTTAGATTACAGGGTCCATGTCATTCAGTACTTC
NA TRBJ2-1 NA TRBV24-1 CATSYNNEQFF TGTGCCACCAGTTACAACAATGAGCAGTTCTTC
NA TRBJ1-2 few TRBV19 CASSIGSGAGYGYTF TGTGCCAGTAGTATAGGGTCCGGGGCCGGCTATGGCTACACCTTC
NA TRBJ1-5 few TRBV7-9 CASSLEGFQPQHF TGTGCCAGCAGCTTAGAAGGGTTTCAGCCCCAGCATTTT
NA TRBJ2-7 NA TRBV6-5 CASSYLGSHAGEQYF TGTGCCAGCAGTTACTTAGGGTCCCATGCGGGCGAGCAGTACTTC
NA TRBJ2-3 NA TRBV7-6 CASSFLDSGDTQYF TGTGCCAGCAGCTTCCTAGATTCCGGAGATACGCAGTATTTT
TRBD2 TRBJ2-1 few TRBV20-1 CSASRWGSGGVGEQFF TGCAGTGCTAGCCGGTGGGGTAGCGGGGGCGTGGGTGAGCAGTTCTTC